This TCR beta chain was recovered during a study of T-cell memory formation after mild COVID-19. This CDR3 is 16 amino acids long. Trimming stripped 0 bases from V and 2 bases from J, with 14 bases between. Germline V gene sequence: CDR1 LNHNV, CDR2 YYDKDF (reference sequence). This clonotype showed up many times. Its antigen is unknown. Study-wide findings and caveats: The study detected some responding clones in pre-infection memory, suggesting cross-reactive memory joined. Among clones peaking at day 37 in the second wave, SARS-CoV-2 specificity remained unconfirmed.

MiXCR, run by TCRdb on the 5' RACE reads, gives a single entry per CDR3 protein. This table has 65,000 to 90,000 distinct CDR3 sequences, approximately 15% appearing once. The sample consisted of PBMCs or a T cell subset sorted from them (not recorded which). The clonotype was recovered from an adult woman who had mild COVID-19 (a few samples of this study predate the infection). Cell type and time point are not known. This chain joins TRBV15 and TRBJ2-7; maybe TRBD2 (6 bases). The CDR3 DNA reads as TGTGCCACCAGCAGAGATTGGGGCGGGGAGGCCTACGAGCAGTACTTC. This sequence encodes CATSRDWGGEAYEQYF.